The rows below give T cell receptor beta chains drawn from one sample of a study of Ad26.COV2.S vaccination and SARS-CoV-2 variants. The table came from immunoSEQ multiplex PCR; TCRdb's copy has only in-frame clones and leaves some out. The table records some 520,000 clones, around 88% of them present only once. The material sequenced was peripheral blood, taken in a trial of Ad26.COV2.S vaccine versus placebo. The receptors were sampled from a person aged 18-65 years who received the Ad26.COV2.S COVID-19 vaccine or a placebo. Each CDR3 is given with its conserved first and last residue. The order of the fields is J gene, clone size, D gene, V gene, CDR3 DNA, CDR3 protein. A D gene is named only where the DNA matches it firmly. Where a row states a size, it is once, few, many or the class of an expanded clone; other rows omit it.

TRBJ2-5 | - | - | TRBV28 | TGTGCCAGCAGTCGCTTTTTGGAAGAGACCCAGTACTTC | CASSRFLEETQYF
TRBJ1-1 | - | - | TRBV3-1/TRBV3-2 | TGTGCCAGCAGCCCCACAGGGAATGGGGTCACTGAAGCTTTCTTT | CASSPTGNGVTEAFF
TRBJ1-1 | - | - | TRBV5-4 | TGTGCCAGCAGCATAGGTGGTGGCACTGAAGCTTTCTTT | CASSIGGGTEAFF
TRBJ2-7 | - | - | TRBV2 | TGTGCCAGCACCGTTCTGGGAATCTACGAGCAGTACTTC | CASTVLGIYEQYF
TRBJ1-6 | few | TRBD1 | TRBV6-2/TRBV6-3 | TGTGCCAGCAGCAGGACAGGGACCGGTTCTCCCCTCCACTTT | CASSRTGTGSPLHF
TRBJ2-5 | - | TRBD2 | TRBV5-4 | TGTGCCAGCAGCCGGGCGGGGGGTCAAGAGACCCAGTACTTC | CASSRAGGQETQYF
TRBJ2-1 | few | TRBD2 | TRBV9 | TGTGCCAGCAGCGTAGGGGGAGGGCCGATTAGTAGAGAGCAGTTCTTC | CASSVGGGPISREQFF
TRBJ1-4 | - | - | TRBV27 | TGTGCCAGCAGTTTAAGGGGATGGCGGCCTAATGAAAAACTGTTTTTT | CASSLRGWRPNEKLFF
TRBJ1-5 | once | - | TRBV27 | TGTGCCAGCAGTTCTCTTGGGACGGGCCAGCCCCAGCATTTT | CASSSLGTGQPQHF
TRBJ1-5 | few | - | TRBV29-1 | TGCAGCGTCCAACTGGACAATCAGCCCCAGCATTTT | CSVQLDNQPQHF
TRBJ1-1 | few | - | TRBV29-1 | TGCAGCGTTGCCGAGGGGCGCACTGAAGCTTTCTTT | CSVAEGRTEAFF
TRBJ2-1 | - | TRBD2 | TRBV18 | TGTGCCAGCTCACCCCCCGGACTAGCGCTTAATGAGCAGTTCTTC | CASSPPGLALNEQFF
TRBJ2-2 | - | TRBD2 | TRBV7-3 | TGTGCCAGCAGCTTAGGCCCAGCGGGGGCCGGGGAGCTGTTTTTT | CASSLGPAGAGELFF
TRBJ2-1 | - | - | TRBV30 | TGTGCCTGGAGTGTAATCCAGCGGTCGAGGGATGAGCAGTTCTTC | CAWSVIQRSRDEQFF
TRBJ1-1 | - | TRBD1 | TRBV9 | TGTGCCAGCAGCGCACAGACAGGGCAGAACACTGAAGCTTTCTTT | CASSAQTGQNTEAFF
TRBJ2-1 | - | - | TRBV15 | TGTGCCACCAGCAGAGATCCTGGGGCTGAGCAGTTCTTC | CATSRDPGAEQFF
TRBJ2-2 | few | TRBD2 | TRBV9 | TGTGCCAGCCAGCGGGAGTTCGGGGAGCTGTTTTTT | CASQREFGELFF
TRBJ2-5 | - | - | TRBV5-6 | TGTGCCAGCAGCTTGGACGTCGTGGCGACGGAGACCCAGTACTTC | CASSLDVVATETQYF
TRBJ2-7 | - | - | TRBV27 | TGTGCCAGCATGGACTGGACAAACTACGAGCAGTACTTC | CASMDWTNYEQYF
TRBJ2-5 | - | TRBD1 | TRBV19 | TGTGCCAGTAGTTACGGACAGGGGATTGGAGAGACCCAGTACTTC | CASSYGQGIGETQYF
TRBJ2-2 | - | - | TRBV5-6 | TGTGCCAGCAGCTTAGTGCTAGTGAACACCGGGGAGCTGTTTTTT | CASSLVLVNTGELFF
TRBJ1-6 | - | - | TRBV27 | TGTGCCAGCAGTTTCACCCCGACGGGGGACCCCTACGGTCGAAATTCACCCCTCCACTTT | CASSFTPTGDPYGRNSPLHF
TRBJ2-7 | - | TRBD1 | TRBV9 | TGTGCCAGCAGCCCATTCAGGGGGAGAGCTTTCGGGGAGCAGTACTTC | CASSPFRGRAFGEQYF
TRBJ1-1 | - | TRBD1 | TRBV4-2 | TGTGCCAGCAGCCAGAGAGGGACAGGGTGGAATGAAGCTTTCTTT | CASSQRGTGWNEAFF
TRBJ2-1 | - | TRBD2 | TRBV5-1 | TGCGCCAGCAGCTTGCTAGCGGGAGGGCAAAATGAGCAGTTCTTC | CASSLLAGGQNEQFF
TRBJ1-5 | few | - | TRBV6-2/TRBV6-3 | TGTGCCAGCAGCCAAGGGGGTACGCTTCAGCCCCAGCATTTT | CASSQGGTLQPQHF
TRBJ2-5 | - | TRBD1 | TRBV24-1 | TGTGCCACCAGTGATCCCCCGACAGGGGGCCAGGAGACCCAGTACTTC | CATSDPPTGGQETQYF